A single sample is the source of the 9 T cell receptor beta chains below, sequenced in a study of blood T cell repertoires in COVID-19. Profiled with immunoSEQ multiplex PCR; TCRdb holds only in-frame clones, not every one. The sample lists fewer than 55,000 clones; roughly 90% were seen once. Sequencing input: peripheral blood. The receptors derive from a man aged 45 to 65 with active COVID-19.

The gene calls are TRBV7-9 and TRBJ1-1, with 7 bases aligning to TRBD1. J gave up 6 bases and V 11 bases, and 12 bases lay outside the gene matches. CDR3 size: 13 residues. CDR1 and CDR2 (germline): SEHNR, FQNEAQ (reference sequence). CDR3 nucleotides: TGTGCCGTACCGGGACAGTCTCTAGCTGAAGCTTTCTTT. It is translated as CAVPGQSLAEAFF.

V is TRBV12-3 or TRBV12-4 and J is TRBJ2-1, with 8 bases aligning to TRBD2. This CDR3 has 10 amino acids. V shed 9 bases, J shed 15 bases, and the junction held 7 bases outside the gene matches. CDR3 bases: TGTGCCAGTTACGGGGGGGCACTGTTCTTC. This encodes CASYGGALFF.

The V and J genes are TRBV5-5 and TRBJ2-4; D gene ambiguous. The V end lost 1 base, the J end lost 0 bases, and 8 bases lay between the germline ends. The CDR3 covers 15 residues. The germline V gene has CDR1 SGHKS and CDR2 YYEKEE (reference sequence). CDR3 nucleotides: TGTGCCAGCAGCTTGTACCCTACAGCCAAAAACATTCAGTACTTC. The encoded protein is CASSLYPTAKNIQYF.

As DNA, the CDR3 is TGTGCCAGCAGTTTCGACGGGAGGATTAACAATGAGCAGTTCTTC. This sequence encodes CASSFDGRINNEQFF. The rearrangement uses TRBV27 and TRBJ2-1; 7 nucleotides match TRBD2. CDR3 length: 15 amino acids. The trim removed 3 bases at V and 5 bases at J, leaving 7 bases unmatched. Per germline, CDR1 MNHEY and CDR2 SMNVEV (reference sequence).

The sample holds a few counts of this clone. This chain links TRBV7-9 with TRBJ2-2, with a weak D call TRBD1 (6 bases). This CDR3 region has 14 residues. CDR1 is SEHNR and CDR2 is FQNEAQ in the germline V gene (reference sequence). Trimming took off 4 bases at V and 5 bases at J, with 11 bases between the two ends. The CDR3 coding sequence is TGTGCCAGCAGCTCAGTAGGGGGAACCGGGGAGCTGTTTTTT. This encodes CASSSVGGTGELFF.

This chain joins TRBV5-1 and TRBJ2-4, with a tentative D call TRBD1 (5 bases). CDR1 is SGHRS, CDR2 YFSETQ, per germline. CDR3 length: 16 amino acids. The V and J ends lost 2 bases and 0 bases respectively, with 12 bases between them. The CDR3 DNA reads as TGCGCCAGCAGCTTTAGTACAGGAGTAGCCAAAAACATTCAGTACTTC. Its protein product is CASSFSTGVAKNIQYF.

The chain employs TRBV3-1 (or the pseudogene TRBV3-2) and TRBJ1-1; D possibly corresponds to TRBD1 (5 bases). CDR1 and CDR2 (germline): LGHDT, YNNKEL (reference sequence). This CDR3 spans 16 amino acids. V was clipped by 0 bases and J by 3 bases, with 14 bases between them. As DNA, the CDR3 is TGTGCCAGCAGCCAAGAGGTGCCGACAGTTTACACTGAAGCTTTCTTT. Its protein product is CASSQEVPTVYTEAFF.

The V call is TRBV18, the J call TRBJ1-1; D gene uncertain. The CDR3 covers 13 residues. V lost 6 bases, J lost 2 bases, and 10 bases lay in between. CDR1 and CDR2 from the germline V gene are KGHSH and LQKENI. CDR3 protein: CASSPRHNTEAFF. CDR3 bases: TGTGCCAGCTCGCCAAGACACAACACTGAAGCTTTCTTT.

The gene calls are TRBV20-1 and TRBJ2-5; TRBD2 matches at 10 bases. The CDR3 runs to 16 residues. Germline V gene data show CDR1 as DFQATT and CDR2 as SNEGSKA (reference sequence). The V gene end was trimmed by 3 bases and the J gene end by 4 bases; junction bases not matched to a gene: 11. CDR3 sequence (DNA): TGCAGTGCTAGTAGGGAAGCGGGGGGGCCGAGAGAGACCCAGTACTTC. This codes for CSASREAGGPRETQYF.